The present entry profiles one T cell receptor beta chain with its context. This CDR3 comprises 18 residues. Germline V gene lookup returns CDR1 MNHEY and CDR2 SMNVEV (reference sequence). V trimming: 7 bases; J trimming: 6 bases; junction bases outside the gene matches: 15. The data originate from a study of blood T cell repertoires in COVID-19. Study in general: COVID-19 samples collected from the United States, Italy and Spain covered acute and convalescent phases. Sources were T cells, B-cell-depleted T cells, or PBMCs; the material itself was cDNA or gDNA.

Authors' methods: Reference gene primer amplification gave nucleated cell count estimates. TCRdb's table, derived via immunoSEQ multiplex PCR, lists solely in-frame clones and lacks some. V, J and clone size are those of that table, while D and trimming were read from the DNA. Of roughly 220,000 clones listed, around 84% are singletons. The sequence was obtained from a woman aged 60-75 years who had recovered from COVID-19. The chain has TRBV27 and TRBJ2-3, with 14 bases matching TRBD2. Sequencing used peripheral blood. For the CDR3, the DNA is TGTGCCAGCACCAAGACTAGCGGGGGGGCCTTGTTATTGGATACGCAGTATTTT. Its protein product is CASTKTSGGALLLDTQYF.